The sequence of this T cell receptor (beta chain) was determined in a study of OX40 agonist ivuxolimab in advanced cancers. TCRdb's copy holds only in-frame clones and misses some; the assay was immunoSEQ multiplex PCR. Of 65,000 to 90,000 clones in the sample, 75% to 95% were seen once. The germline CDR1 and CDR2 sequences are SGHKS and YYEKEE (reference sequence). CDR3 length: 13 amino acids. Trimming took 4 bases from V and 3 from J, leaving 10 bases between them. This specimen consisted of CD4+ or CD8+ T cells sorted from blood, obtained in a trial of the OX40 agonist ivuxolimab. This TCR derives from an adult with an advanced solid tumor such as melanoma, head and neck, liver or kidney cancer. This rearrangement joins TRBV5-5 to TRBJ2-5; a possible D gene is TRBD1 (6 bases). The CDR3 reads CASSVDREETQYF. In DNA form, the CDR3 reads TGTGCCAGCAGCGTGGACAGAGAAGAGACCCAGTACTTC.